One and the same sample provided the 18 T cell receptor beta chains below, sequenced in a study of shared clonotypes between healthy human individuals. Only in-frame clones appear in the TCRdb table, and some are missing; sequencing was by immunoSEQ multiplex PCR. The repertoire includes about 2 million clones, about 95% of them detected once, and 0.85% to 1.2% sits in the top ten. CD8 cells regarded as naive lacked CD45RO, were positively chosen for CCR7, and omitted terminally differentiated effector memory CD45RA+ cells. The sequenced sample was naive CD8+ T cells sorted from blood. The receptors shown here come from a man aged 18 to 30 in good health.

The chain recombines TRBV9 with TRBJ1-6, with a tentative D call TRBD1 (5 bases). Between the trimmed V and J ends, which lost 4 bases and 0 bases, there was a span of 14 bases. This CDR3 has 17 residues. Germline CDR1 and CDR2: SGDLS and YYNGEE. CDR3 nucleotide sequence: TGTGCCAGCAGCCCTCGGGACGGCTCCTCCTATAATTCACCCCTCCACTTT. It specifies CASSPRDGSSYNSPLHF.

V is TRBV2 and J is TRBJ2-1, with a weak D call TRBD2 (5 bases). Trimming took off 6 bases at V and 4 bases at J, with 19 bases between the two ends. The CDR3 extends over 16 amino acids. CDR1 and CDR2 from the germline V gene are SNHLY and FYNNEI. The CDR3 nucleotides read TGTGCCAGCAGCGAAACAACTAGTGTGGCTTACAATGAGCAGTTCTTC. It specifies CASSETTSVAYNEQFF.

DNA of the CDR3: TGTGCCAGCAGCTTAGGCCTGGACACCTTTGGGACTAATGAAAAACTGTTTTTT. Protein product: CASSLGLDTFGTNEKLFF. The gene calls are TRBV13 and TRBJ1-4; possible D gene TRBD1, 5 bases. The CDR3 length is 18 residues. Germline assignment: CDR1 PRHDT and CDR2 FYEKMQ (reference sequence). V was shortened by 0 bases and J by 2 bases, with 16 bases between the two germline ends.

The rearrangement links TRBV29-1 to TRBJ1-3; TRBD1 aligns across 8 bases. V shed 7 bases, J shed 0 bases, and the junction held 5 bases outside the gene matches. CDR3 size: 14 residues. Germline V gene sequence: CDR1 SQVTM, CDR2 ANQGSEA. This CDR3 is CSATGADSGNTIYF. CDR3 nucleotide sequence: TGCAGCGCGACAGGGGCCGACTCTGGAAACACCATATATTTT.

This clone has more than one count but fewer than ten. J is TRBJ2-7 and V is TRBV10-1, with 11 bases matching TRBD2. Germline CDR1 is WNHNN and CDR2 is SYGVQD (reference sequence). CDR3 size: 17 residues. J was trimmed by 3 bases and V by 0 bases; bases with no gene match: 7. The CDR3 DNA reads TGCGCCAGCAGTGAGTCACCATTACTAGCGGGAGACTACGAGCAGTACTTC. Protein product: CASSESPLLAGDYEQYF.

This chain links TRBV2 with TRBJ1-1, with no clear D. Germline assignment: CDR1 SNHLY and CDR2 FYNNEI. The V end was cut by 5 bases, the J end by 10 bases, with 11 bases between. The CDR3 length is 11 residues. The CDR3 region is CASSPTPTAFF. The CDR3 region has the DNA TGTGCCAGCAGTCCTACACCGACAGCTTTCTTT.

J is TRBJ1-2 and V is TRBV27; unclear D gene. The CDR3 sequence is 13 residues long. CDR1 is MNHEY, CDR2 SMNVEV, per germline (reference sequence). V lost 7 bases to trimming and J lost 7 bases, with 16 bases between them. The CDR3 nucleotides are TGTGCCAGCACCCAAGGTGGGGAGAGTGGCTACACCTTC. Translated: CASTQGGESGYTF.

The chain has TRBV11-3 and TRBJ1-2, with D perhaps matching TRBD1 (5 bases). V gave up 0 bases and J gave up 5 bases, with 10 bases separating them. Germline-derived CDR1 and CDR2 are SGHNT and YENEEA. The CDR3 is made up of 14 amino acids. CDR3 residues: CASSLETDPYGYTF. The CDR3 DNA is TGTGCCAGCAGCTTAGAGACAGACCCGTATGGCTACACCTTC. Full variable domain (missing parts from reference TRBV11-3 and TRBJ1-2): EAGVVQSPRYKIIEKKQPVAFWCNPISGHNTLYWYLQNLGQGPELLIRYENEEAVDDSQLPKDRFSAERLKGVDSTLKIQPAELGDSAVYLCASSLETDPYGYTFGSGTRLTVV.

As regards this clone: This sample also contains other DNA sequences that code for the same CDR3. V gene TRBV30 combines with J gene TRBJ1-1; D is perhaps TRBD1 (5 bases). Trimming took 1 base from V and 6 from J, leaving 6 bases between them. This CDR3 has 11 residues. CDR1 is GTSNPN and CDR2 is SVGIG in the germline V gene (reference sequence). The DNA for the CDR3 is TGTGCCTGGAGTGGGGGGGCTGAAGCTTTCTTT. It yields the protein CAWSGGAEAFF.

The V call is TRBV15, the J call TRBJ2-7, with D possibly being TRBD2 (6 bases). Germline V CDR1 and CDR2: LNHNV, YYDKDF (reference sequence). V was clipped by 5 bases and J by 4 bases, with 18 bases between them. The CDR3 totals 15 residues. The CDR3 DNA follows: TGTGCCACCAGCGGAGGACCGAGTAGCGGATACGAGCAGTACTTC. Residues: CATSGGPSSGYEQYF.

About this clone: In the same sample, other DNA sequences code for this CDR3. The V and J genes are TRBV4-1 and TRBJ2-1; 10 bases map to TRBD2. The CDR3 loop spans 15 amino acids. The germline V gene has CDR1 MGHRA and CDR2 YSYEKL. After removal of 2 bases from V and 3 bases from J, the junction contained 1 base not matched to a gene. The CDR3 sequence is CASSQPSGSYNEQFF. The CDR3, as DNA: TGCGCCAGCAGCCAACCTAGCGGGAGCTACAATGAGCAGTTCTTC.

This chain links TRBV28 with TRBJ1-3; D ambiguous. Germline values: CDR1 MDHEN, CDR2 SYDVKM. V gave up 6 bases and J gave up 3 bases, with 15 bases separating them. The CDR3 is made up of 15 amino acids. The CDR3 here is CASRGFSGFGNTIYF. In DNA, the CDR3 is TGTGCCAGCAGGGGATTCTCGGGTTTTGGAAACACCATATATTTT. The variable domain in full, with the rest retrieved from reference TRBV28 and TRBJ1-3, is DVKVTQSSRYLVKRTGEKVFLECVQDMDHENMFWYRQDPGLGLRLIYFSYDVKMKEKGDIPEGYSVSREKKERFSLILESASTNQTSMYLCASRGFSGFGNTIYFGEGSWLTVV.

In its sample, this clone was seen once. This specimen includes other DNA sequences encoding the same CDR3. The V gene is TRBV9, the J gene TRBJ2-1; TRBD2 aligns across 7 bases. From germline, CDR1 is SGDLS and CDR2 YYNGEE. The CDR3 spans 14 residues. V lost 0 bases, J lost 8 bases, and 5 bases stayed unmatched. The CDR3 reads CASSVGAGVDEQFF. The CDR3 region has the DNA TGTGCCAGCAGCGTAGGGGCGGGAGTGGATGAGCAGTTCTTC.

The rearrangement joins TRBV5-4 to TRBJ2-3; D is unresolved. Trimming stripped 1 base from V and 2 bases from J, with 8 bases between. The CDR3 runs 14 residues. CDR1 and CDR2 (germline): SGHNT, YYREEE (reference sequence). In DNA, the CDR3 is TGTGCCAGCAGCTTGACCGGGTACACAGATACGCAGTATTTT. Amino acid sequence: CASSLTGYTDTQYF.

V and J are TRBV6-5 and TRBJ1-3; a weak D match, TRBD1 (5 bases). CDR1 MNHEY and CDR2 SVGAGI come from the germline V gene. The V and J ends lost 6 bases and 1 base respectively, with 10 bases between them. This CDR3 region has 14 residues. The CDR3 spells CASSLWGSGNTIYF. CDR3 coding DNA: TGTGCCAGCAGCCTGTGGGGGTCTGGAAACACCATATATTTT.

This clone occurred once. The junction does not match germline at one end; this may be a read error. The chain uses TRBV10-1 and TRBJ1-2; D may be TRBD1 (6 bases). Looked up from germline, CDR1 is WNHNN and CDR2 is SYGVQD (reference sequence). This CDR3 has 12 residues. Here the CDR3 reads CASKRGTLFVDF. The CDR3 nucleotides read TGCGCCAGCAAAAGGGGGACACTCTTTGTGGATTTC.

The chain uses TRBV28 and TRBJ2-3, with a tentative D call TRBD2 (6 bases). CDR3 size: 13 residues. CDR1 and CDR2 (germline): MDHEN, SYDVKM. Trimming removed 3 bases at V and 5 bases at J, with 9 bases between. The CDR3 here is CASSFRGKDTQYF. The CDR3 region has the DNA TGTGCCAGCAGTTTTCGGGGGAAAGATACGCAGTATTTT.

The chain combines TRBV5-8 with TRBJ1-4, with TRBD1 identical over 11 bases. V lost 2 bases, J lost 7 bases, and 4 bases stayed unmatched. The CDR3 is made up of 15 amino acids. Germline V gene lookup returns CDR1 SGHTS and CDR2 YDEGEE. In nucleotides, the CDR3 is TGTGCCAGCAGCTTTTGGGGACAGGGGGTTGAAAAACTGTTTTTT. Protein sequence: CASSFWGQGVEKLFF.